These T cell receptor beta chains were read from a single sample in a study of T cells after yellow fever vaccination. TCRdb used MiXCR to reprocess the 5' RACE reads, holding one entry per CDR3 protein. The sample carries roughly 500,000 distinct CDR3 sequences, roughly 19% recorded once. The source material was PBMCs, sampled 15 days after the yellow fever booster vaccination. The receptors originated from a man aged 30 to 39 who received the YFV17D yellow fever vaccine. The CDR3 runs from the conserved cysteine through the conserved F or W. The D gene is left open where the match is weak. Rows give clone size only sometimes, using once, few, many, or a class for an expanded clone.

abundance | j_gene | v_gene | d_gene | CDR3nt | CDR3aa
NA | TRBJ2-5 | TRBV28 | TRBD1 | TGTGCCAGCAGTTTAGGGTCAGGGGGAATCCAAGAGACCCAGTACTTC | CASSLGSGGIQETQYF
NA | TRBJ2-1 | TRBV24-1 | NA | TGTGCCACCAGTGATTTTCCAGGGGGGAACTCCTACAATGAGCAGTTCTTC | CATSDFPGGNSYNEQFF
few | TRBJ2-7 | TRBV14 | NA | TGTGCCAGCAGCCCCGGGGCCTGGGCCTACGAGCAGTACTTC | CASSPGAWAYEQYF
few | TRBJ2-1 | TRBV7-2 | NA | TGTGCCAGCAGCGCGGGACAGATGTACAATGAGCAGTTCTTC | CASSAGQMYNEQFF
NA | TRBJ2-1 | TRBV28 | NA | TGTGCCAGCAGGACTAGAGTGGGTTACAATGAGCAGTTCTTC | CASRTRVGYNEQFF
few | TRBJ2-5 | TRBV7-3 | TRBD1 | TGTGCCAGCAGCTTAGGTTCGGACAGGTTGGAGACCCAGTACTTC | CASSLGSDRLETQYF
NA | TRBJ2-4 | TRBV20-1 | NA | TGCAGTGCTAGAGATACGGGGGCACAGAGGGCCAAAAACATTCAGTACTTC | CSARDTGAQRAKNIQYF
NA | TRBJ2-3 | TRBV28 | NA | TGTGCCAGCAGTTCCATCCTCAGCGGGTCCAGTTTT | CASSSILSGSSF
few | TRBJ2-7 | TRBV6-6 | NA | TGTGCCAGCAGTTATATATCGGACGACGAGCAGTACTTC | CASSYISDDEQYF
NA | TRBJ1-1 | TRBV21-1 | NA | TGTGCCAGCAGCAAAGGGATCGACAGGGAAATGAACACTGAAGCTTTCTTT | CASSKGIDREMNTEAFF
few | TRBJ2-1 | TRBV5-1 | NA | TGCGCCAGCTCAATAAGGGGGGTATCGATTGATGAGCAGTTCTTC | CASSIRGVSIDEQFF
few | TRBJ2-7 | TRBV7-2 | NA | TGTGCCAGCAGCCAGACAAAATACGAGCAGTACTTC | CASSQTKYEQYF
NA | TRBJ2-1 | TRBV5-1 | NA | TGCGCCAGCAGCCCGGTGGGAGAGGCGTACAATGAGCAGTTCTTC | CASSPVGEAYNEQFF
NA | TRBJ1-1 | TRBV9 | NA | TGTGCCAGCAGCGTAGAAGCAGGGGAGAACACTGAAGCTTTCTTT | CASSVEAGENTEAFF
NA | TRBJ1-1 | TRBV10-2 | TRBD1 | TGCGCCAGCAGGGACAGGGGGCGAGGGGAGTCTGCTGAAGCTTTCTTT | CASRDRGRGESAEAFF
many | TRBJ2-5 | TRBV29-1 | NA | TGCAGCGCCGGTGAAGAGACCCAGTACTTC | CSAGEETQYF
NA | TRBJ2-7 | TRBV6-1 | NA | TGTGCCAGCAGCCCCCGAAGGGCAGGGACCTACGAGCAGTACTTC | CASSPRRAGTYEQYF
few | TRBJ2-5 | TRBV7-2 | NA | TGTGCCAGCAGCCCCCCCTCGGGACGTGCTCCGTACTTC | CASSPPSGRAPYF
few | TRBJ2-5 | TRBV7-2 | NA | TGTGCCAGCAGGCCCCTCCCGGGGGAGACCCAGTACTTC | CASRPLPGETQYF
NA | TRBJ2-1 | TRBV20-1 | NA | TGCAGTGCTAAACGGGAGTACAATGAGCAGTTCTTC | CSAKREYNEQFF
NA | TRBJ1-6 | TRBV20-1 | NA | TGCAGTGCTAGATTCACGTGGGGCTCCTATAATTCACCCCTCCACTTT | CSARFTWGSYNSPLHF
few | TRBJ2-6 | TRBV11-1 | TRBD1 | TGTGCCAGCAGCTTCCCGACAGGGGCGAGCTCTGGGGCCAACGTCCTGACTTTC | CASSFPTGASSGANVLTF
NA | TRBJ2-3 | TRBV5-4 | NA | TGTGCCAGCAGCCCGGAGATCCTAGTCTCAGATACGCAGTATTTT | CASSPEILVSDTQYF
few | TRBJ2-2 | TRBV15 | TRBD2 | TGTGCCACCAGACGTAGACTAGCGGGAGGTACCGGGGAGCTGTTTTTT | CATRRRLAGGTGELFF
few | TRBJ2-7 | TRBV12-3/TRBV12-4 | TRBD1 | TGTGCCAGCAGTTTCTCCTCACGGACAGGGGGGTTCTACGAGCAGTACTTC | CASSFSSRTGGFYEQYF
NA | TRBJ2-1 | TRBV25-1 | TRBD1 | TGTGCCAGCCGGACAGGGCGCTACAATGAGCAGTTCTTC | CASRTGRYNEQFF
NA | TRBJ2-7 | TRBV7-2 | TRBD2 | TGTGCCAGCAGTCTGCGGACTAGCGGGACTGACGAGCAGTACTTC | CASSLRTSGTDEQYF
few | TRBJ2-1 | TRBV20-1 | TRBD2 | TGCAGTGCTAGCGGGAGGGAATACAATGAGCAGTTCTTC | CSASGREYNEQFF
few | TRBJ2-5 | TRBV12-3/TRBV12-4 | TRBD1 | TGTGCCAGCAGTTTAGAGGGGGCGCCCCGGGAGACCCAGTACTTC | CASSLEGAPRETQYF
once | TRBJ1-2 | TRBV20-1 | TRBD1 | TGCAGTGCTAGAGAGTCAGGGGGCGCGAACCTCTGGGGCTACACCTTC | CSARESGGANLWGYTF
many | TRBJ1-4 | TRBV7-6 | NA | TGTGCCAGCAGCCGGGGCCGACAGACTAATGAAAAACTGTTTTTT | CASSRGRQTNEKLFF
NA | TRBJ1-1 | TRBV10-2 | TRBD1 | TGCGCCAGCGTGCCGGACAGGGGCGTAGGGGAAGCTTTCTTT | CASVPDRGVGEAFF
NA | TRBJ2-1 | TRBV20-1 | TRBD1 | TGCAGTGCTAGAGATTTTCGGACAGGGGGGTACAATGAGCAGTTCTTC | CSARDFRTGGYNEQFF